In its sample, the clone carrying this TCR beta chain was seen many times. In germline, CDR1 is SGHAT, CDR2 FQNNGV. The germline V and J ends were trimmed by 6 bases and 5 bases, with 2 bases remaining between them. This CDR3 comprises 11 residues. Amplified TCR beta CDR3 regions came from RNA transcripts. During a first-round RT-PCR of the TCR CDR3, the HTBI primer set was used. TCRdb used MiXCR to reprocess the multiplex PCR reads, holding one entry per CDR3 protein. The profile shows around 400,000 distinct CDR3 sequences, approximately 25% of them singletons. These data are taken from a study of T cells in Graves' hyperthyroidism and ophthalmopathy.

V is TRBV11-2 and J is TRBJ1-6; D remains unclear. The source is a man aged 50 or older with Graves' hyperthyroidism. Sequencing was carried out using blood. Here the CDR3 reads CASSHNSPLHF. The CDR3 DNA reads TGTGCCAGCAGTCATAATTCACCCCTCCACTTT.